Presented here are 20 T cell receptor beta chains from one specimen sequenced in a study of blood T cell repertoires in COVID-19. TCRdb's copy holds only in-frame clones and misses some; the assay was immunoSEQ multiplex PCR. Of about 180,000 clones listed, about 81% are singletons. The sequencing sample was made of peripheral blood. Receptor source: a woman older than 75 with COVID-19, enrolled during active disease.

The chain joins TRBV28 to TRBJ2-1; D unresolved. Germline CDR1 and CDR2: MDHEN and SYDVKM. V lost 4 bases and J lost 7, with 5 bases in between. CDR3 size: 11 residues. This CDR3 is CASSSTNEQFF. The CDR3 coding sequence is TGTGCCAGCAGTTCCACTAATGAGCAGTTCTTC.

This clone was observed once. This CDR3 is also generated by other DNA sequences in the sample. The chain uses TRBV2 and TRBJ2-3; perhaps TRBD2 as D (6 bases). Germline loops: CDR1 SNHLY, CDR2 FYNNEI. CDR3 length equals 13 residues. The germline V and J ends were trimmed by 6 bases and 0 bases, with 7 bases remaining between them. The CDR3, as DNA: TGTGCCAGCAGCAGCGGGAGCACAGATACGCAGTATTTT. Translation: CASSSGSTDTQYF.

The J gene is TRBJ2-1, the V gene TRBV12-5; TRBD2 is a possible D gene (7 bases). The V end lost 6 bases, the J end lost 9 bases, and 18 bases lay between the germline ends. CDR1 and CDR2 (germline): LGHNT, FRNRAP. The CDR3 is 14 residues long. For the CDR3, the DNA is TGTGCTAGTGGCCCACGGGGGGCCTACCTTGAGCAGTTCTTC. It is translated as CASGPRGAYLEQFF.

The rearrangement links TRBV6-6 to TRBJ1-6; 10 nucleotides align to TRBD1. The CDR3 sequence is 14 residues long. V dropped 6 bases and J dropped 7; count of bases not matched to a gene: 3. The germline V gene encodes CDR1 MNHNY and CDR2 SVGAGI (reference sequence). This chain's CDR3 is CASRPDRGNSPLHF. As DNA, the CDR3 is TGTGCCAGCAGACCGGACAGGGGGAATTCACCCCTCCACTTT.

In its sample, this clone was seen a few times. This sequence joins TRBV7-3 and TRBJ2-1; D is perhaps TRBD2 (7 bases). V dropped 5 bases and J dropped 0 bases, with 17 bases sitting between them. The CDR3 has 17 amino acids. Germline values: CDR1 SGHTA, CDR2 FQGTGA. The CDR3 nucleotides read TGTGCCAGCAGCCCCGGTGGTAGGGGGGGCTCCTACAATGAGCAGTTCTTC. Protein: CASSPGGRGGSYNEQFF.

The chain recombines TRBV9 with TRBJ2-3; D remains unclear. CDR3 length: 14 amino acids. Trimming cost V 6 bases and J 6 bases, with 17 bases left between them. Germline V gene lookup returns CDR1 SGDLS and CDR2 YYNGEE. CDR3 DNA: TGTGCCAGCAAGACCCGACTCACGGAGGATACGCAGTATTTT. As protein: CASKTRLTEDTQYF.

The chain is built from TRBV6-6 and TRBJ2-1; 10 bases align to TRBD2. The CDR3 runs to 13 residues. Trimming at V came to 5 bases and at J to 12 bases, leaving 7 bases not matched to a gene. CDR1 is MNHNY and CDR2 is SVGAGI in the germline V gene (reference sequence). CDR3 in DNA: TGTGCCAGCAGTATAGGTAGCGGGGGGCGGCAGTTCTTC. Protein: CASSIGSGGRQFF.

This clone came up once. V is TRBV7-2 and J is TRBJ1-1, with D unresolved. Germline V gene data show CDR1 as SGHTA and CDR2 as FQGNSA. Trimming removed 1 base from V and 3 bases from J, with 9 bases in between. CDR3 length equals 14 residues. The CDR3 DNA follows: TGTGCCAGCAGCTTAGACTACGCTTACACTGAAGCTTTCTTT. It translates to CASSLDYAYTEAFF.

This chain links TRBV12-3 or TRBV12-4 with TRBJ1-6; no clear D gene. The V and J ends lost 5 bases and 4 bases respectively, with 6 bases between them. The CDR3 spans 13 residues. The CDR3 region has the DNA TGTGCCAGCAGTCCAAATTATAATTCACCCCTCCACTTT. Protein: CASSPNYNSPLHF.

This chain connects TRBV19 to TRBJ2-7, with D possibly being TRBD1 (6 bases). The CDR3 contains 14 residues. Germline CDR1 LNHDA, CDR2 SQIVND (reference sequence). The germline V and J ends were trimmed by 3 bases and 3 bases, with 12 bases remaining between them. The CDR3 DNA follows: TGTGCCAGTAGTATTGGGGGCATAGGCTACGAGCAGTACTTC. This codes for CASSIGGIGYEQYF.

V usage is TRBV19 and J usage is TRBJ1-5; D might be TRBD1 (6 bases). Germline CDR1 and CDR2: LNHDA and SQIVND (reference sequence). This CDR3 spans 16 amino acids. Trimming left V 5 bases short and J 7 bases short, with 21 bases between. CDR3 nucleotides: TGTGCCAGTAGTCTGCCTTACCCAGGGGCACCGCAGCCCCAGCATTTT. Amino acid sequence: CASSLPYPGAPQPQHF.

The chain carries TRBV5-1 and TRBJ2-7; 12 bases agree with TRBD1. With V trimmed by 4 bases and J by 2 bases, 7 bases remained unmatched. The CDR3 has 16 residues. Germline lookup yields CDR1 SGHRS and CDR2 YFSETQ. This CDR3 reads CASSVHRDRGPYEQYF. The CDR3 nucleotides are TGCGCCAGCAGCGTCCACCGGGACAGGGGGCCCTACGAGCAGTACTTC.

V and J are TRBV11-2 and TRBJ2-7; D is unclear. CDR3 size: 13 residues. V lost 1 base and J 3 bases, leaving 7 bases between the germline ends. Germline assignment: CDR1 SGHAT and CDR2 FQNNGV. CDR3 nucleotides: TGTGCCAGCAGCTTAGTTACGGGCTACGAGCAGTACTTC. Its translation: CASSLVTGYEQYF.

This chain links TRBV5-4 with TRBJ2-6, with TRBD1 identical over 9 bases. CDR3 size: 18 residues. CDR1 SGHNT and CDR2 YYREEE come from the germline V gene (reference sequence). Trimming took 3 bases from V and 0 from J; bases not matched to a gene: 7. CDR3 sequence reads: CASSSTGTGSSGANVLTF. The CDR3 coding sequence is TGTGCCAGCAGCTCTACGGGGACAGGGTCCTCTGGGGCCAACGTCCTGACTTTC.

The J gene is TRBJ1-4, the V gene TRBV5-1, with 12 bases matching TRBD1. Germline assignment: CDR1 SGHRS and CDR2 YFSETQ. The CDR3 has 17 residues. V gave up 4 bases and J gave up 7 bases; unmatched junction bases: 11. DNA of the CDR3: TGCGCCAGCAGCGGGGACCCCGGGACAGGGGGCAGTGAAAAACTGTTTTTT. This codes for CASSGDPGTGGSEKLFF.

The chain recombines TRBV2 with TRBJ1-5; TRBD1 agrees at 12 bases. Germline CDR1 is SNHLY and CDR2 is FYNNEI. With V trimmed by 5 bases and J by 6 bases, 5 bases remained unmatched. The CDR3 runs 15 residues. As DNA, the CDR3 is TGTGCCAGCAGTTCCGGGACAGGGGGCGGTCAGCCCCAGCATTTT. Its translation is CASSSGTGGGQPQHF.

The J gene is TRBJ1-5, the V gene TRBV5-5; 7 bases line up with TRBD1. CDR3 length: 15 residues. V lost 2 bases and J lost 0; bases outside the gene matches: 2. Germline CDR1 reads SGHKS; CDR2 reads YYEKEE (reference sequence). The CDR3 coding sequence is TGTGCCAGCAGCTTCCGGACAGGTAGCAATCAGCCCCAGCATTTT. Amino acid sequence: CASSFRTGSNQPQHF.

The chain links TRBV24-1 to TRBJ2-2, with 8 bases lining up with TRBD1. The CDR3 extends over 16 amino acids. Germline V gene lookup returns CDR1 KGHDR and CDR2 SFDVKD. J lost 5 bases, V lost 3 bases, and 7 bases had no gene match. CDR3 sequence reads: CATSDVNRGRTGELFF. CDR3 coding DNA: TGTGCCACCAGTGATGTAAACAGGGGGAGAACCGGGGAGCTGTTTTTT.

The gene calls are TRBV5-4 and TRBJ2-7; 7 bases align to TRBD2. Looked up from germline, CDR1 is SGHNT and CDR2 is YYREEE (reference sequence). The J segment lost 2 bases and the V segment lost 0 bases, leaving 5 bases of the junction unmatched. This CDR3 comprises 15 residues. CDR3 sequence: CASSLGAGETYEQYF. In DNA, the CDR3 is TGTGCCAGCAGCTTGGGGGCGGGAGAGACCTACGAGCAGTACTTC.

The gene calls are TRBV5-5 and TRBJ2-5, with 7 bases fitting TRBD2. CDR1 and CDR2 from the germline V gene are SGHKS and YYEKEE (reference sequence). The CDR3 is 17 amino acids. The junction had 9 bases not matched to a gene; V was cut back by 0 bases and J by 1 base. CDR3 nucleotides: TGTGCCAGCAGCTTGGGAGAGCGGGGAACGCTCCAAGAGACCCAGTACTTC. This encodes CASSLGERGTLQETQYF.